The 9 T cell receptor beta chains below all came from one sample that was sequenced in a study of shared clonotypes between healthy human individuals. Assay: immunoSEQ multiplex PCR; the TCRdb copy retains only in-frame clones and omits some. Counted here are over a million clones, around 78% occurring once; the ten biggest clones make up 0.6% to 0.75%. Sequenced input: memory CD4+ T cells from PBMCs. The subset denotes: CD45RA-negative fraction. The receptors were sampled from a man younger than 30 in good health. Some clones in this sample may be carry-over from other donors' samples.

The chain links TRBV19 to TRBJ1-5; tentatively, D is TRBD1 (6 bases). CDR3 length equals 16 residues. Germline loops: CDR1 LNHDA, CDR2 SQIVND (reference sequence). The ends were cut back, 3 bases at V and 4 bases at J, with 16 bases in the middle. CDR3 amino acids: CASSIGGAGPNQPQHF. The CDR3 bases are TGTGCCAGTAGTATCGGGGGGGCCGGGCCGAATCAGCCCCAGCATTTT.

The chain combines TRBV11-3 with TRBJ2-2; D is uncertain. From germline, CDR1 is SGHNT and CDR2 YENEEA. CDR3 length: 12 amino acids. V lost 0 bases and J lost 5, with 1 base in between. The CDR3 spells CASSLDTGELFF. DNA of the CDR3: TGTGCCAGCAGCTTAGATACCGGGGAGCTGTTTTTT.

The rearrangement joins TRBV9 to TRBJ1-1; TRBD1 aligns across 12 bases. J lost 7 bases, V lost 4 bases, and 14 bases had no gene match. Germline V CDR1 and CDR2: SGDLS, YYNGEE. This CDR3 is 17 amino acids long. DNA for the CDR3: TGTGCCAGCAGCTCTCCCCACTGGGACAGGGGGCTAGGTGAAGCTTTCTTT. Translating gives CASSSPHWDRGLGEAFF.

The chain uses TRBV6-1 and TRBJ2-7; D perhaps matches TRBD2 (6 bases). Per the germline V gene, CDR1 is MNHNS and CDR2 is SASEGT. The V end lost 0 bases, the J end lost 3 bases, and 12 bases lay between the germline ends. The CDR3 has 15 amino acids. The CDR3 protein is CASSEALGGFYEQYF. CDR3 in DNA: TGTGCCAGCAGTGAAGCCCTTGGGGGGTTCTACGAGCAGTACTTC.

The DNA of the CDR3 is TGTGCCAGCAGCTTAAGTCCCACCTACGAGCAGTACTTC. Translated, it gives CASSLSPTYEQYF. The chain links TRBV7-9 to TRBJ2-7; no clear D gene. Trimming left V 2 bases short and J 2 bases short, with 7 bases between. Germline V gives CDR1 SEHNR, CDR2 FQNEAQ (reference sequence). The length of the CDR3 is 13 residues.

This clone was seen only a few times. Other nucleotide sequences from this sample produce the same CDR3. The chain combines TRBV2 with TRBJ2-2; D tentatively fits TRBD1 or TRBD2 (5 bases each). The germline V gene has CDR1 SNHLY and CDR2 FYNNEI. V lost 7 bases and J lost 3, with 12 bases in between. This CDR3 region has 14 residues. CDR3 in DNA: TGTGCCAGCACCCGAAGAGGGGACACCGGGGAGCTGTTTTTT. Encoded protein: CASTRRGDTGELFF.

This clone was found once. The V call is TRBV4-1, the J call TRBJ2-7, with D possibly being TRBD1 (6 bases). With 2 bases removed from V and 5 bases from J, the gap between germline ends came to 22 bases. Germline values: CDR1 MGHRA, CDR2 YSYEKL. This CDR3 spans 17 amino acids. The CDR3 DNA reads TGCGCCAGCAGCCAAACGAGGGGCAGGGGAATTGGGGACGAGCAGTACTTC. It specifies CASSQTRGRGIGDEQYF.

V usage is TRBV6-4 and J usage is TRBJ1-2; 7 bases agree with TRBD1. The V gene's germline CDR1 is MRHNA and CDR2 SNTAGT. This CDR3 is 13 amino acids long. J gave up 8 bases and V 3 bases, and 6 bases lay outside the gene matches. The CDR3: CASSEETGTGYTF. CDR3 nucleotides: TGTGCCAGCAGTGAAGAGACAGGGACAGGCTACACCTTC.

J is TRBJ2-7 and V is TRBV5-1; 7 bases map to TRBD2. The CDR3 extends over 14 amino acids. The J segment lost 2 bases and the V segment lost 2 bases, leaving 4 bases of the junction unmatched. CDR1 is SGHRS and CDR2 is YFSETQ in the germline V gene. This CDR3 reads CASSLSGTTYEQYF. The CDR3 nucleotides read TGCGCCAGCAGCTTAAGCGGGACTACCTACGAGCAGTACTTC.